This passage covers 5 T cell receptor beta chains from one sample sequenced in a study of T cell responses to AZD1222 COVID-19 vaccine. Assay: immunoSEQ multiplex PCR; the TCRdb copy retains only in-frame clones and omits some. The data show about 150,000 clones, approximately 89% seen once. The sequenced sample was peripheral blood, obtained 28 days after the second AZD1222 dose. The receptors originated from an adult who received the AZD1222 COVID-19 vaccine.

The rearrangement links TRBV5-4 to TRBJ1-1; no reliable D call. This CDR3 is built from 12 residues. The germline gives CDR1 SGHNT, CDR2 YYREEE (reference sequence). V was trimmed by 4 bases and J by 3 bases, leaving 7 bases between them. CDR3 region: CASSPGHTEAFF. The CDR3 region has the DNA TGTGCCAGCAGCCCCGGTCACACTGAAGCTTTCTTT.

V gene TRBV29-1 combines with J gene TRBJ1-2; unclear D gene. The CDR3 runs 12 residues. Germline assignment: CDR1 SQVTM and CDR2 ANQGSEA. V was shortened by 2 bases and J by 3 bases, with 7 bases between the two germline ends. Here the CDR3 reads CSVELLDYGYTF. The CDR3 DNA is TGCAGCGTTGAACTCCTGGACTATGGCTACACCTTC. Together with reference TRBV29-1 and TRBJ1-2, the CDR3 gives the full variable domain: SAVISQKPSRDICQRGTSLTIQCQVDSQVTMMFWYRQQPGQSLTLIATANQGSEATYESGFVIDKFPISRPNLTFSTLTVSNMSPEDSSIYLCSVELLDYGYTFGSGTRLTVV.

V usage is TRBV2 and J usage is TRBJ1-2, with TRBD1 identical over 8 bases. Germline V gene lookup returns CDR1 SNHLY and CDR2 FYNNEI. CDR3 length equals 18 residues. With 6 bases clipped from V and 0 bases from J, the junction kept 15 bases outside the gene matches. For the CDR3, the DNA is TGTGCCAGCAGGCCTCTTTATCGGACAGGGAAAACTAACTATGGCTACACCTTC. Its translation: CASRPLYRTGKTNYGYTF. The entire variable domain, with the rest obtained from reference TRBV2 and TRBJ1-2, is as follows: EPEVTQTPSHQVTQMGQEVILRCVPISNHLYFYWYRQILGQKVEFLVSFYNNEISEKSEIFDDQFSVERPDGSNFTLKIRSTKLEDSAMYFCASRPLYRTGKTNYGYTFGSGTRLTVV.

The gene calls are TRBV30 and TRBJ1-2, with TRBD1 matching over 7 bases. V was clipped by 0 bases and J by 0 bases; unmatched bases: 10. CDR1 GTSNPN and CDR2 SVGIG come from the germline V gene (reference sequence). This CDR3 region has 17 residues. The CDR3 DNA reads TGTGCCTGGAGTGTACATAGTGGGACAGTACCTAACTATGGCTACACCTTC. It codes for CAWSVHSGTVPNYGYTF.

To note about this clone: At one end the junction does not follow the germline gene, possibly because of a read error. The chain joins TRBV7-7 to TRBJ2-3, with TRBD2 matching over 8 bases. This CDR3 is 22 amino acids long. Germline-derived CDR1 and CDR2 are SSHAT and FNYEAQ (reference sequence). CDR3 coding DNA: TGTGCTAGCAGCTTAGCGTGTGTATTAGCGGGGATAATAGGTCCATCGGAGGATACGCAGTATTTT. This translates into CASSLACVLAGIIGPSEDTQYF.